This T cell receptor (beta chain) is drawn from a study of blood T cell repertoires in COVID-19. As for the study in general: T cells, B-cell-depleted T cells, or PBMCs provided the cDNA or gDNA that served as material.

Participants were aged about 18 to 95 years, lived in around 25 US areas, and enrolled virtually. Losses at the gene ends were 0 bases for V and 3 bases for J; bases not matched to a gene: 10. This CDR3 has 18 amino acids. Germline V gene lookup returns CDR1 LGHDT and CDR2 YNNKEL (reference sequence). Data came from immunoSEQ multiplex PCR; TCRdb stores just in-frame clones and leaves some out. The data contain approximately 490,000 clones, around 90% of them seen just once; the ten biggest clones take up 0.65% to 0.9%. The chain couples TRBV3-1 (or the pseudogene TRBV3-2) to TRBJ2-3; 9 nucleotides align to TRBD2. The material sequenced was PBMCs or T cells enriched from blood (not recorded which). The source of this sequence is a woman between 18 and 30 years old who had recovered from COVID-19. The CDR3: CASSQETRSGGSTDTQYF. DNA of the CDR3: TGTGCCAGCAGCCAAGAGACTCGTAGCGGGGGTTCAACAGATACGCAGTATTTT.